These 25 T cell receptor beta chains were sequenced from one sample in a study of OX40 agonist ivuxolimab in advanced cancers. Generated by immunoSEQ multiplex PCR, the TCRdb table keeps only in-frame clones and is missing some. The top ten hold around half of the sample, which has 5,400 or so clones, approximately 64% seen once. This sample comprised CD4+ or CD8+ T cells sorted from blood, obtained in a trial of the OX40 agonist ivuxolimab. The receptors here all came from an adult with an advanced solid tumor such as melanoma, head and neck, liver or kidney cancer.

CDR3 DNA: TGTGCCTGGAGTGTCTTGAGCGGGAATCCCTACGAGCAGTACTTC. Its translation: CAWSVLSGNPYEQYF. This sequence joins TRBV30 and TRBJ2-7, with TRBD2 matching over 7 bases. Germline V gene sequence: CDR1 GTSNPN, CDR2 SVGIG (reference sequence). The J segment lost 2 bases and the V segment lost 0 bases, leaving 7 bases of the junction unmatched. This CDR3 has 15 amino acids.

By sample fraction, this clone is medium-sized. The V call is TRBV19, the J call TRBJ2-1; a weak D match, TRBD2 (6 bases). The germline V gene encodes CDR1 LNHDA and CDR2 SQIVND (reference sequence). The CDR3 is 10 residues long. Trimming shortened V by 8 bases and J by 7 bases, and 6 bases separated the two germline ends. CDR3 coding DNA: TGTGCCAGTGGGAGGAATGAGCAGTTCTTC. Its protein product is CASGRNEQFF.

The rearrangement links TRBV19 to TRBJ2-7; D gene uncertain. CDR1 and CDR2 (germline): LNHDA, SQIVND (reference sequence). The CDR3 consists of 15 residues. Trimming removed 2 bases from V and 4 bases from J, with 15 bases in between. This CDR3 reads CASSIKGSNLYEQYF. CDR3 sequence (DNA): TGTGCCAGTAGTATAAAAGGAAGCAATTTATACGAGCAGTACTTC.

V usage is TRBV29-1 and J usage is TRBJ2-1; TRBD1 matches 8 bases. Losses at the gene ends were 7 bases for V and 4 bases for J; bases not matched to a gene: 6. This CDR3 contains 13 residues. The germline gives CDR1 SQVTM, CDR2 ANQGSEA. CDR3 loop: CSASGTGYNEQFF. The DNA for the CDR3 is TGCAGCGCTTCCGGGACAGGTTACAATGAGCAGTTCTTC.

The chain carries TRBV6-5 and TRBJ1-1; no clear D gene. The germline gives CDR1 MNHEY, CDR2 SVGAGI. V shed 0 bases and J shed 2 bases, with 10 bases lying between them. The CDR3 loop spans 15 amino acids. The CDR3 DNA reads TGTGCCAGCAGTTACTCAGGATTCATCAACACTGAAGCTTTCTTT. Protein: CASSYSGFINTEAFF.

This rearrangement joins TRBV7-9 to TRBJ2-5, with 10 bases identical to TRBD2. With V trimmed by 5 bases and J by 2 bases, 2 bases remained unmatched. The CDR3 spans 14 residues. Germline V gene lookup returns CDR1 SEHNR and CDR2 FQNEAQ (reference sequence). The CDR3 DNA reads TGTGCCAGCAGCGCACTAGCGGGGCAAGAGACCCAGTACTTC. This gives the protein CASSALAGQETQYF.

This chain joins TRBV7-9 and TRBJ1-3; the D is unclear. Germline V gene sequence: CDR1 SEHNR, CDR2 FQNEAQ (reference sequence). The CDR3 is 13 residues long. The V end was cut by 2 bases, the J end by 9 bases, with 11 bases between. The CDR3 spells CASSLKVSGTIYF. In DNA, the CDR3 is TGTGCCAGCAGCTTAAAGGTTTCAGGCACCATATATTTT.

Concerning this clone itself: An end of the junction does not agree with germline; a read error may underlie this. V and J are TRBV6-4 and TRBJ1-1; no clear D. Germline V gene sequence: CDR1 MRHNA, CDR2 SNTAGT. CDR3 length equals 13 residues. The CDR3: CASSYSEVTEAFF. The CDR3 bases are TGTGCCAGCAGTTACTCCGAAGTCACTGAAGCTTTCTTT.

This chain uses TRBV9 with TRBJ2-2; possibly TRBD2 for D (6 bases). V lost 0 bases and J 4 bases, leaving 7 bases between the germline ends. This CDR3 region has 14 residues. Per the germline V gene, CDR1 is SGDLS and CDR2 is YYNGEE. CDR3: CASSVAGATGELFF. Written as DNA, the CDR3 is TGTGCCAGCAGCGTAGCGGGAGCCACCGGGGAGCTGTTTTTT. Full variable domain (remainder filled in from reference TRBV9 and TRBJ2-2): DSGVTQTPKHLITATGQRVTLRCSPRSGDLSVYWYQQSLDQGLQFLIQYYNGEERAKGNILERFSAQQFPDLHSELNLSSLELGDSALYFCASSVAGATGELFFGEGSRLTVL.

The V and J genes are TRBV16 and TRBJ2-7; 8 bases map to TRBD2. CDR1 KGHSY and CDR2 FQNENV come from the germline V gene. This CDR3 spans 14 amino acids. J gave up 2 bases and V 4 bases, and 4 bases lay outside the gene matches. DNA of the CDR3: TGTGCCAGCAGCCCCGGGACTAGGGCCTACGAGCAGTACTTC. Translating gives CASSPGTRAYEQYF.

The chain has TRBV4-1 and TRBJ1-1; 8 bases fit TRBD1. Germline CDR1 reads MGHRA; CDR2 reads YSYEKL. The CDR3 consists of 12 residues. With V trimmed by 1 base and J by 11 bases, 3 bases remained unmatched. CDR3 coding DNA: TGCGCCAGCAGCCAAGTCAGGGGGCCGGCTTTCTTT. Amino acids: CASSQVRGPAFF.

This clone came up a few times. The chain joins TRBV19 to TRBJ2-1; 10 bases map to TRBD2. Trimming removed 2 bases from V and 6 bases from J; junction bases left unmatched: 4. Germline CDR1 LNHDA, CDR2 SQIVND (reference sequence). The CDR3 is made up of 15 amino acids. For the CDR3, the DNA is TGTGCCAGTAGTATACTAGCGGGAGTGACCAATGAGCAGTTCTTC. Amino acid sequence: CASSILAGVTNEQFF. The whole variable domain, filled in from reference TRBV19 and TRBJ2-1, reads DGGITQSPKYLFRKEGQNVTLSCEQNLNHDAMYWYRQDPGQGLRLIYYSQIVNDFQKGDIAEGYSVSREKKESFPLTVTSAQKNPTAFYLCASSILAGVTNEQFFGPGTRLTVL.

The chain couples TRBV6-5 to TRBJ2-1, with 10 bases matching TRBD2. Germline assignment: CDR1 MNHEY and CDR2 SVGAGI. The CDR3 runs to 15 residues. J gave up 7 bases and V 1 base, and 4 bases lay outside the gene matches. The CDR3 is CASSYYASGSNEQFF. In nucleotides, the CDR3 is TGTGCCAGCAGTTACTATGCTAGCGGGAGTAATGAGCAGTTCTTC.

The J gene is TRBJ2-2, the V gene TRBV5-4, with 10 bases aligning to TRBD2. V dropped 4 bases and J dropped 6; count of bases not matched to a gene: 9. This CDR3 is 16 amino acids long. Germline lookup yields CDR1 SGHNT and CDR2 YYREEE (reference sequence). The CDR3 bases are TGTGCCAGCAGCCAAACAGCGGGAGGGCCCCCCGGGGAGCTGTTTTTT. Translated: CASSQTAGGPPGELFF.

The V and J genes are TRBV4-1 and TRBJ2-2; weak D call: TRBD1 (6 bases). From germline, CDR1 is MGHRA and CDR2 YSYEKL. With 3 bases removed from V and 7 bases from J, the gap between germline ends came to 12 bases. The CDR3 runs 14 residues. The CDR3 coding sequence is TGCGCCAGCAGCCATTCAGGGGTTAACGGGGAGCTGTTTTTT. Translated: CASSHSGVNGELFF.

In this sample, this clone turned up once. The genes are TRBV14 and TRBJ2-6, with D uncertain. This CDR3 spans 20 amino acids. V was cut by 0 bases and J by 0 bases, with 18 bases left in between. Germline CDR1 is SGHDN and CDR2 is FVKESK. The CDR3: CASSQDKEYFKASGANVLTF. The CDR3 nucleotides are TGTGCCAGCAGCCAAGATAAGGAGTACTTTAAAGCCTCTGGGGCCAACGTCCTGACTTTC.

This clone was seen once. The chain combines TRBV4-1 with TRBJ1-5, with D uncertain. V was cut by 1 base and J by 1 base, with 5 bases left in between. The CDR3 is 14 residues long. Germline CDR1 and CDR2: MGHRA and YSYEKL. The CDR3 DNA reads TGCGCCAGCAGCCAAGTTGAGAGCAATCAGCCCCAGCATTTT. It codes for CASSQVESNQPQHF.

V usage is TRBV7-9 and J usage is TRBJ1-6; D is uncertain. Germline V gene sequence: CDR1 SEHNR, CDR2 FQNEAQ (reference sequence). The length of the CDR3 is 16 residues. The ends were cut back, 5 bases at V and 4 bases at J, with 15 bases in the middle. The CDR3 protein is CASSPPRISYNSPLHF. CDR3 DNA: TGTGCCAGCAGCCCACCCAGGATTTCGTATAATTCACCCCTCCACTTT.

This sequence joins TRBV28 and TRBJ1-5; D not certain. This CDR3 has 14 residues. Per germline, CDR1 MDHEN and CDR2 SYDVKM. The ends were cut back, 2 bases at V and 6 bases at J, with 11 bases in the middle. The CDR3 protein is CASSLKGFRQPQHF. In DNA, the CDR3 is TGTGCCAGCAGTTTAAAGGGTTTTCGTCAGCCCCAGCATTTT.

DNA for the CDR3: TGCAGCGTTGTGATAGGAGGGGGCGACACCGGGGAGCTGTTTTTT. This codes for CSVVIGGGDTGELFF. The chain has TRBV29-1 and TRBJ2-2; tentatively, D is TRBD1 (7 bases). The length of the CDR3 is 15 residues. The V gene lost 4 bases and the J gene lost 3 bases, with 15 bases spanning the gap. CDR1 and CDR2 (germline): SQVTM, ANQGSEA.

This rearrangement joins TRBV28 to TRBJ2-2, with D uncertain. The CDR3 is 14 residues long. Trimming cost V 4 bases and J 3 bases, with 9 bases left between them. From germline, CDR1 is MDHEN and CDR2 SYDVKM. The CDR3 reads CASSSRLDTGELFF. DNA of the CDR3: TGTGCCAGCAGTTCCCGACTTGACACCGGGGAGCTGTTTTTT.

The chain recombines TRBV9 with TRBJ1-2, with 8 nucleotides matching TRBD1. V lost 0 bases to trimming and J lost 4 bases; unmatched junction nucleotides: 8. The CDR3 has 16 amino acids. Germline loops: CDR1 SGDLS, CDR2 YYNGEE. In DNA, the CDR3 is TGTGCCAGCAGCGTAGGAGGGACAGGAGTACCCTATGGCTACACCTTC. Its protein is CASSVGGTGVPYGYTF.

J is TRBJ2-7 and V is TRBV6-6, with 10 bases lining up with TRBD2. V trimming: 10 bases; J trimming: 6 bases; junction bases outside the gene matches: 12. Germline loops: CDR1 MNHNY, CDR2 SVGAGI (reference sequence). The CDR3 runs to 14 residues. The CDR3 reads CATGKRGGRFEQYF. The CDR3 nucleotides are TGTGCCACAGGAAAGCGGGGGGGGCGCTTCGAGCAGTACTTC.

V gene TRBV28 combines with J gene TRBJ2-5; the match to TRBD2 covers 13 bases. V lost 6 bases to trimming and J lost 5 bases; unmatched junction nucleotides: 9. Germline values: CDR1 MDHEN, CDR2 SYDVKM. This CDR3 contains 16 residues. DNA for the CDR3: TGTGCCAGCAGGGACGGACTAGCGGGAGTCAGTGAGACCCAGTACTTC. As protein: CASRDGLAGVSETQYF. Using reference TRBV28 and TRBJ2-5 for the parts outside the CDR3, the full variable domain is DVKVTQSSRYLVKRTGEKVFLECVQDMDHENMFWYRQDPGLGLRLIYFSYDVKMKEKGDIPEGYSVSREKKERFSLILESASTNQTSMYLCASRDGLAGVSETQYFGPGTRLLVL.

The chain combines TRBV6-1 with TRBJ1-4, with 8 bases identical to TRBD1. After removal of 5 bases from V and 7 bases from J, the junction contained 9 bases not matched to a gene. The V gene's germline CDR1 is MNHNS and CDR2 SASEGT. The CDR3 extends over 15 amino acids. The CDR3 here is CASSRRQGRREKLFF. The CDR3, as DNA: TGTGCCAGCAGTCGACGACAGGGGAGGCGTGAAAAACTGTTTTTT.